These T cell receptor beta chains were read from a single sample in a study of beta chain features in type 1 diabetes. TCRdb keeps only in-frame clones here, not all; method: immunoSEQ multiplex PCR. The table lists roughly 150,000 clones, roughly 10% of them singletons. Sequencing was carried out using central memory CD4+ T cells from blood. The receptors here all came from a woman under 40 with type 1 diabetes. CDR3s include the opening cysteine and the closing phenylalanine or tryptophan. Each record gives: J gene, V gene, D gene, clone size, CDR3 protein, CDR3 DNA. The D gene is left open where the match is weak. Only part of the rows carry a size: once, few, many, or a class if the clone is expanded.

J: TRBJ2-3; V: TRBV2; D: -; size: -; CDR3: CASKAAGTDTQYF; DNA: TGTGCCAGCAAAGCGGCTGGCACAGATACGCAGTATTTT
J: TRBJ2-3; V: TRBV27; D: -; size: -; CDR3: CASSLGLTDTQYF; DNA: TGTGCCAGCAGTTTGGGCCTCACAGATACGCAGTATTTT
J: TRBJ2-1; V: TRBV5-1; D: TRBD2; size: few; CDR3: CASSLELAGGSYNEQFF; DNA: TGCGCCAGCAGCTTGGAGCTAGCGGGAGGCTCCTACAATGAGCAGTTCTTC
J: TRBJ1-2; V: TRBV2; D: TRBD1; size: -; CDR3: CASSESEQGFGYTF; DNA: TGTGCCAGCAGTGAATCAGAACAGGGGTTTGGCTACACCTTC
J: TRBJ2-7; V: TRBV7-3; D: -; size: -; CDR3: CASSLNRGGEQYF; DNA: TGTGCCAGCAGCTTAAATAGGGGGGGCGAGCAGTACTTC
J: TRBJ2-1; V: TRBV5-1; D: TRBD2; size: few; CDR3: CASTSKPSGRALGYNEQFF; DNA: TGCGCCAGCACGTCAAAACCTAGCGGGAGGGCCTTGGGTTACAATGAGCAGTTCTTC
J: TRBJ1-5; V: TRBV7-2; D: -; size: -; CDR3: CASSSYEQPQHF; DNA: TGTGCCAGCAGCTCCTATGAACAGCCCCAGCATTTT
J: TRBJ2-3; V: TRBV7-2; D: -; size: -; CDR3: CASSLEATSLQQNF; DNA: TGTGCCAGCAGCTTAGAGGCCACTAGTCTCCAGCAGAATTTT
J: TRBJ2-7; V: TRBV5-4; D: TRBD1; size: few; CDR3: CASSSPTGADEQYF; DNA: TGTGCCAGCAGCTCCCCGACAGGGGCGGACGAGCAGTACTTC
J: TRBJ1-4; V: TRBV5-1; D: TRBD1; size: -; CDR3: CASSGTGREKLFF; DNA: TGCGCCAGCAGCGGGACAGGTCGTGAAAAACTGTTTTTT
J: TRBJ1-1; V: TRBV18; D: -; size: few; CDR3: CASQGQQNTEAFF; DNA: TGTGCCAGTCAGGGACAACAGAACACTGAAGCTTTCTTT
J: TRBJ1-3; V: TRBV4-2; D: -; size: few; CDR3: CASSTSDTSSGNTIYF; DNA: TGTGCCAGCAGCACATCCGACACCAGCTCTGGAAACACCATATATTTT
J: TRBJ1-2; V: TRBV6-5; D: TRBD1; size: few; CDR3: CASSTPRDRASGYTF; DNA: TGTGCCAGCAGTACCCCCCGGGACAGGGCTTCAGGCTACACCTTC
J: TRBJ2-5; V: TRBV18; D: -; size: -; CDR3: CASSPEEETQYF; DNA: TGTGCCAGCTCACCTGAGGAAGAGACCCAGTACTTC
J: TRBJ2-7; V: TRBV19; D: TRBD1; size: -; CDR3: CASSTTGQGYEQYF; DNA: TGTGCCAGTAGTACCACGGGACAGGGGTACGAGCAGTACTTC
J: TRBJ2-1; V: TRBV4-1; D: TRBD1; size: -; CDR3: CASSWDRLNEQFF; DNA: TGCGCCAGCAGCTGGGACAGGTTAAATGAGCAGTTCTTC
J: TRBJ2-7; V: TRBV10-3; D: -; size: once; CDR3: CAITETATSYEQYF; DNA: TGTGCCATCACTGAGACTGCAACCTCCTACGAGCAGTACTTC
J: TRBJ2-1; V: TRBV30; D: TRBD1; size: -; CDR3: CAWSVRDRDNEQFF; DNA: TGTGCCTGGAGTGTACGGGACAGGGACAATGAGCAGTTCTTC
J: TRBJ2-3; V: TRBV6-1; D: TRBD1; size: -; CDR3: CASREMTGSTDTQYF; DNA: TGTGCCAGCCGAGAAATGACAGGGAGCACAGATACGCAGTATTTT
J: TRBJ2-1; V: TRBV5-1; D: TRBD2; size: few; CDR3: CASSSKLAGSYNEQFF; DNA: TGCGCCAGCAGCTCGAAACTAGCGGGCTCCTACAATGAGCAGTTCTTC
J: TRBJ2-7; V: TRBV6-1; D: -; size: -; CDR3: CASSYRDRSYEQYF; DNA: TGTGCCAGCAGTTATCGCGACAGATCCTACGAGCAGTACTTC
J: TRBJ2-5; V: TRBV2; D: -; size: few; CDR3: CASSGTALEGGTQYF; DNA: TGTGCCAGCAGTGGGACAGCTCTTGAGGGTGGGACCCAGTACTTC
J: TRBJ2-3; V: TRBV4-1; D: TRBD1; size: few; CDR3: CASSQVGTGTDTQYF; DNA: TGCGCCAGCAGCCAAGTAGGGACAGGGACAGATACGCAGTATTTT
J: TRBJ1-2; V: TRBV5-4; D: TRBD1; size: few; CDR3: CASSSILTGFGYTF; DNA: TGTGCCAGCAGCTCTATATTGACAGGGTTTGGCTACACCTTC
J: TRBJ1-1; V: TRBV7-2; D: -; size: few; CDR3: CASSRSTGEAFF; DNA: TGTGCCAGCAGCCGCAGCACGGGTGAAGCTTTCTTT
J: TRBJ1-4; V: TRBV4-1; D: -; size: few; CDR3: CASSQARRLFF; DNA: TGCGCCAGCAGCCAAGCTCGGAGGCTGTTTTTT
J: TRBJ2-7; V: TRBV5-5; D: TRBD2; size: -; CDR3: CASSLLAGEGYEQYF; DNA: TGTGCCAGCAGCTTACTAGCGGGAGAAGGCTACGAGCAGTACTTC
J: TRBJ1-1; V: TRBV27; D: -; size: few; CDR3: CASSFRGNTEAFF; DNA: TGTGCCAGCAGTTTCAGGGGGAACACTGAAGCTTTCTTT
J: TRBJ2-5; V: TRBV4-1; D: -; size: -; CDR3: CASSQDPGQGGETQYF; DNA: TGCGCCAGCAGCCAAGATCCTGGACAGGGAGGGGAGACCCAGTACTTC
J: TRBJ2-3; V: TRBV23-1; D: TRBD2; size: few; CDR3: CASSQYTSGSTDTQYF; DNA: TGCGCCAGCAGTCAGTACACTAGCGGGAGCACAGATACGCAGTATTTT
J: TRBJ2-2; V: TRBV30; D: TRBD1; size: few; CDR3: CAWSARGRRTGELFF; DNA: TGTGCCTGGAGTGCCAGGGGGCGCAGGACCGGGGAGCTGTTTTTT
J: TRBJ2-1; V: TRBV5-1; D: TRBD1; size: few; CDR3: CASSTGDRPVREQFF; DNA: TGCGCCAGCAGCACCGGGGACAGGCCAGTCCGGGAGCAGTTCTTC
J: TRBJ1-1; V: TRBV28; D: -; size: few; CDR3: CASSLGGRGTEAFF; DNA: TGTGCCAGCAGTTTAGGCGGTAGGGGAACTGAAGCTTTCTTT
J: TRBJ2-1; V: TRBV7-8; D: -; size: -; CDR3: CASSLILALATHEQFF; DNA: TGTGCCAGCAGCTTAATCTTGGCACTAGCTACTCATGAGCAGTTCTTC
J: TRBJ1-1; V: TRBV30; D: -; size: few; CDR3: CAWSGGTRPEAFF; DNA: TGTGCCTGGAGTGGAGGGACTAGGCCTGAAGCTTTCTTT
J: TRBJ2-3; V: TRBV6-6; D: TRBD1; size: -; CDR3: CASRRDRGADTQYF; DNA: TGTGCCAGCAGACGGGACAGGGGGGCAGATACGCAGTATTTT
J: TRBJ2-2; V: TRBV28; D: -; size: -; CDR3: CASSPSRSSGPNGELFF; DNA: TGTGCCAGCAGTCCCTCCCGGAGTAGCGGTCCCAACGGGGAGCTGTTTTTT
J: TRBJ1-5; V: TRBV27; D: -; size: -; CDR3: CASSFWAGDQPQHF; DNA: TGTGCCAGCAGTTTTTGGGCAGGGGATCAGCCCCAGCATTTT
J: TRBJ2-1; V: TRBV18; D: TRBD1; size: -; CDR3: CASSPDRGIYNEQFF; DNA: TGTGCCAGCTCCCCAGACAGGGGCATATACAATGAGCAGTTCTTC
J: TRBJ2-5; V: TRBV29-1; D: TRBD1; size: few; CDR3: CSVRDSFGQTQYF; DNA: TGCAGCGTTCGGGACAGTTTTGGGCAGACCCAGTACTTC
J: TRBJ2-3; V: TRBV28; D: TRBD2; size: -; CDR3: CASSKPGLGADTQYF; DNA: TGTGCCAGCAGCAAGCCGGGACTAGGGGCAGATACGCAGTATTTT
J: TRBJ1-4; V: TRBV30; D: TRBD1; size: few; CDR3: CALDRGTEKLFF; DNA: TGTGCTTTGGACAGGGGAACTGAAAAACTGTTTTTT
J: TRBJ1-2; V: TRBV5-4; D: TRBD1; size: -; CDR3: CASSFGQGENGYTF; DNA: TGTGCCAGCAGTTTCGGACAGGGCGAGAATGGCTACACCTTC
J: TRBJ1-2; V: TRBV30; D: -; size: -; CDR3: CAWRLWEGRSGGYTF; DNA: TGTGCCTGGAGACTATGGGAGGGCAGGAGCGGTGGCTACACCTTC
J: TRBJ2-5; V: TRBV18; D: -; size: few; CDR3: CASSPPTGETQYF; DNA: TGTGCCAGCTCACCACCGACTGGAGAGACCCAGTACTTC
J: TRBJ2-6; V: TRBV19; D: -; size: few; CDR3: CASSIGQSGANVLTF; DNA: TGTGCCAGTAGTATTGGACAATCTGGGGCCAACGTCCTGACTTTC
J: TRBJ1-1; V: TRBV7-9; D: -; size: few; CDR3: CASSLAAGHTEAFF; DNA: TGTGCCAGCAGCTTAGCGGCGGGCCACACTGAAGCTTTCTTT
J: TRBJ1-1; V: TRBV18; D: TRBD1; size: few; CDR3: CASSPEGSGGAFF; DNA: TGTGCCAGCTCACCAGAGGGATCAGGGGGAGCTTTCTTT
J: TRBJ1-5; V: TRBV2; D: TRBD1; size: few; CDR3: CASAGTGRNRVGNQPQHF; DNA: TGTGCCAGTGCCGGGACAGGGCGAAATCGGGTGGGGAATCAGCCCCAGCATTTT
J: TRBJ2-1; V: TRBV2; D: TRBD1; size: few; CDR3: CASSEQGVYNEQFF; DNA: TGTGCCAGCAGTGAACAGGGGGTCTACAATGAGCAGTTCTTC
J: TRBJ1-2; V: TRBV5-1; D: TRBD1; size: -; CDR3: CASSPGQAPNGYTF; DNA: TGCGCCAGCAGCCCGGGACAGGCCCCTAACGGCTACACCTTC
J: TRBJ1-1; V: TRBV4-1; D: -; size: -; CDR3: CASSQDLAGAYPEAFF; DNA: TGCGCCAGCAGCCAAGATCTGGCAGGGGCTTACCCTGAAGCTTTCTTT
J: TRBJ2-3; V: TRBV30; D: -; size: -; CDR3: CAWSRGGGPSTDTQYF; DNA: TGTGCCTGGAGTAGAGGGGGGGGCCCGAGCACAGATACGCAGTATTTT
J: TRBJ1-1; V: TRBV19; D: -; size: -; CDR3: CASSRAVNTEAFF; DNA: TGTGCCAGTAGTAGGGCAGTGAACACTGAAGCTTTCTTT